This T cell receptor beta chain emerged from a study of CD8+CD57+ T cells in acquired aplastic anemia (dated by TCRdb to the late 2010s). At the level of the whole study: DNA extracted from sorted CD4+ and CD8+ cells had a mean of around 3.3 ug, with a range of about 0.19 to 30 ug. CD8+CD57+ expansion was defined as a frequency above the mean frequency observed in healthy subjects. What the research found in general, with its limitations: Approximately 31 CD8+ CDR3 sequences were found in both patients and controls but appeared to be highly expressed in patients and within the immunodominant clones of the patients. CD8+ Simpson's diversity did not differ significantly between patients and healthy controls (P=0.060).

Patients chosen for sequencing had shown expansion of CD8+CD57+ cells by flow cytometry. Every patient had a diagnosis of severe acquired aplastic anemia based on International Study of Aplastic Anemia and Agranulocytosis and Camitta criteria. Patients had received no therapy at the time of blood sampling. The study deep-sequenced TCR repertoires of sorted CD4+ and CD8+ blood T cells from severe aplastic anemia patients and healthy subjects. In the USA, patient enrollment took place under clinicaltrials.gov protocols 00001620, 01623167, 00001397, 00071045, 00081523 and 00961064. Ficoll-Paque density gradient centrifugation was used to isolate peripheral blood mononuclear cells. CD4+ and CD8+ T cells were sorted by FACS or magnetic beads before DNA extraction. TCR beta VDJ combination and CDR3 sequence profiling used genomic DNA as the template. An Illumina HiSeq 2000 was used for TCR repertoire sequencing. Per the original workflow: Repertoires were assessed using TRBV/TRBJ rearrangement plots, CDR3 size and DJ length profiles, and Simpson's diversity index. The immunodominant clone was defined as the most abundant DNA sequence in deep sequencing data. CDR3 amino acid sequences were screened for sharing across subjects and were compared with published repertoires and the VDJdb database. The public reads were quality trimmed at Q25 with fastp and then assembled into clones with MiXCR by TCRdb, keeping productive beta chains. Each entry merges the rows of one CDR3 protein and shows their most common DNA and genes. TCRdb's processing, not the study's, gives the V and J calls here. The sample table lists under 250,000 distinct CDR3 sequences, more than 40% of them with a count of one. The ten largest clones capture 7% to 10% of the sample.

As regards this clonotype: No antigen is known for it. Base qualities are not provided; no much larger clone lies one nucleotide away.

The receptor's source is a human donor with aplastic anemia. Sequenced: sorted CD4+, CD8+, or CD8+CD57+ T cells (not recorded which) from PBMCs.

The DNA sequence follows: TGTGCCAGTAGTGGTAGGGGGCAGACTGGGGCCAACGTCCTGACTTTC. This codes for CASSGRGQTGANVLTF. Here the chain combines TRBV19 and TRBJ2-6; TRBD1 aligns with 7 central bases. Measured from the cysteine to the phenylalanine, the CDR3 is 16 residues long. Of all the DNA, just the CDR3 is kept, 48 bases in frame from base 1. Germline trimming amounts to 5 bases on V and 2 bases on J, with 6 as the count of junction bases outside the gene matches. In the germline V gene (reference sequence), CDR1 corresponds to LNHDA and CDR2 to SQIVND.